The 26 T cell receptor beta chains below come from one sample, sequenced in a study of T-cell memory formation after mild COVID-19. TCRdb reprocessed the 5' RACE reads via MiXCR and lists one record per CDR3 protein. The sample carries fewer than 250,000 distinct CDR3 sequences, around 30% recorded once. The material sequenced was PBMCs or a T cell subset sorted from them (not recorded which). The receptors derive from an adult woman who had mild COVID-19 (a few samples of this study predate the infection). Cell type and time point are not known.

The gene calls are TRBV12-3 or TRBV12-4 and TRBJ1-2; a possible D gene is TRBD1 (5 bases). The CDR3 extends over 14 amino acids. Trimming took off 7 bases at V and 1 base at J, with 13 bases between the two ends. The CDR3 is CASTQGELNYGYTF. DNA of the CDR3: TGTGCCAGCACCCAAGGGGAACTTAACTATGGCTACACCTTC.

V usage is TRBV6-4 and J usage is TRBJ2-3, with D tentatively TRBD2 (5 bases). Germline lookup yields CDR1 MRHNA and CDR2 SNTAGT. The CDR3 spans 14 residues. V lost 3 bases and J 1 base, leaving 8 bases between the germline ends. Here the CDR3 reads CASSESGRTDTQYF. DNA for the CDR3: TGTGCCAGCAGTGAAAGCGGACGCACAGATACGCAGTATTTT.

This clonotype was seen only a few times. V and J are TRBV7-3 and TRBJ2-2; D is perhaps TRBD2 (6 bases). Per germline, CDR1 SGHTA and CDR2 FQGTGA. This CDR3 spans 16 amino acids. V was cut by 1 base and J by 4 bases, with 13 bases left in between. The CDR3, as DNA: TGTGCCAGCAGCTTAATCGGGGGAGACCGCACCGGGGAGCTGTTTTTT. It specifies CASSLIGGDRTGELFF.

J is TRBJ2-5 and V is TRBV7-9; 7 nucleotides align to TRBD2. Germline V CDR1 and CDR2: SEHNR, FQNEAQ (reference sequence). The ends lost 1 base at V and 0 bases at J; junction bases unmatched: 5. There are 16 residues in the CDR3. CDR3 loop: CASSLVPAGYQETQYF. The CDR3 DNA sequence: TGTGCCAGCAGCTTAGTTCCAGCGGGATACCAAGAGACCCAGTACTTC.

The V gene is TRBV7-8, the J gene TRBJ2-7; the match to TRBD2 covers 8 bases. After removal of 7 bases from V and 0 bases from J, the junction contained 8 bases not matched to a gene. Germline CDR1 SGHVS, CDR2 FQNEAQ. The CDR3 loop spans 15 amino acids. For the CDR3, the DNA is TGTGCCAGCACCGTCAGAGCGGGGGCCTCCTACGAGCAGTACTTC. Amino acids: CASTVRAGASYEQYF.

The V and J genes are TRBV24-1 and TRBJ2-2; perhaps D is TRBD1 or TRBD2 (5 bases each). CDR1 is KGHDR and CDR2 is SFDVKD in the germline V gene. The CDR3 runs 16 residues. V was shortened by 4 bases and J by 6 bases, with 17 bases between the two germline ends. The CDR3 is CATSDARGTAAGELFF. The CDR3 DNA follows: TGTGCCACCAGTGACGCCCGAGGGACCGCGGCCGGGGAGCTGTTTTTT.

V and J are TRBV3-1 and TRBJ2-7; weak D call: TRBD2 (6 bases). Germline V gene lookup returns CDR1 LGHDT and CDR2 YNNKEL (reference sequence). The CDR3 covers 15 residues. Trimming took 1 base from V and 5 from J, leaving 15 bases between them. CDR3 in amino acids: CASSQVGGVRNEQYF. DNA for the CDR3: TGTGCCAGCAGCCAAGTCGGAGGGGTACGAAACGAGCAGTACTTC.

In DNA form, the CDR3 reads TGTGCCAGCAGCGTAGGACTAGCGGGGGGGGAAAGCACGCAGTATTTT. Its translation: CASSVGLAGGESTQYF. The chain joins TRBV9 to TRBJ2-3; 14 bases are shared with TRBD2. V lost 0 bases to trimming and J lost 9 bases; unmatched junction nucleotides: 6. This CDR3 has 16 amino acids. Germline V gene sequence: CDR1 SGDLS, CDR2 YYNGEE.

The chain combines TRBV12-3 or TRBV12-4 with TRBJ2-7; 8 nucleotides align to TRBD1. The CDR3 totals 15 residues. The J segment lost 3 bases and the V segment lost 3 bases, leaving 7 bases of the junction unmatched. CDR3 protein: CASSLKQGVYYEQYF. In DNA form, the CDR3 reads TGTGCCAGCAGTTTGAAACAGGGGGTATACTACGAGCAGTACTTC.

This clonotype was seen more than once but under ten times. The rearrangement joins TRBV4-2 to TRBJ2-2, with D tentatively TRBD1 or TRBD2 (6 bases each). The CDR3 runs to 19 residues. In germline, CDR1 is LGHNA, CDR2 YNFKEQ. With 3 bases removed from V and 3 bases from J, the gap between germline ends came to 23 bases. As DNA, the CDR3 is TGTGCCAGCAGCCAGATCCCTTTATTTGGGGGGCAGGACACCGGGGAGCTGTTTTTT. Translating gives CASSQIPLFGGQDTGELFF.

CDR3 in DNA: TGTGCCAGCAGGCCCGGGGGTTTCGGCTCCTACGAGCAGTACTTC. Translated, it gives CASRPGGFGSYEQYF. This chain uses TRBV7-9 with TRBJ2-7; TRBD2 might be the D (6 bases). Germline V lookup: CDR1 SEHNR, CDR2 FQNEAQ (reference sequence). Trimming took 6 bases from V and 0 from J, leaving 15 bases between them. This CDR3 is built from 15 residues.

This clonotype was detected a few times. V gene TRBV5-1 combines with J gene TRBJ2-2, with 9 bases matching TRBD2. This CDR3 spans 15 amino acids. The V segment lost 0 bases and the J segment 5 bases; nucleotides outside the gene matches: 2. Germline lookup yields CDR1 SGHRS and CDR2 YFSETQ. The CDR3 region has the DNA TGCGCCAGCAGCTTGGTTCTAGCGGGGACCGGGGAGCTGTTTTTT. Its translation: CASSLVLAGTGELFF. Looking up the rest from reference TRBV5-1 and TRBJ2-2 gives the full variable domain: KAGVTQTPRYLIKTRGQQVTLSCSPISGHRSVSWYQQTPGQGLQFLFEYFSETQRNKGNFPGRFSGRQFSNSRSEMNVSTLELGDSALYLCASSLVLAGTGELFFGEGSRLTVL.

The rearrangement joins TRBV6-5 to TRBJ2-7; maybe TRBD1 (6 bases). The CDR3 runs 14 residues. CDR1 is MNHEY and CDR2 is SVGAGI in the germline V gene. V was shortened by 7 bases and J by 0 bases, with 13 bases between the two germline ends. DNA for the CDR3: TGTGCCAGCACTGCTGGGGGCAGCTCCTACGAGCAGTACTTC. Residues: CASTAGGSSYEQYF.

The V and J genes are TRBV10-3 and TRBJ2-3; the D gene could be TRBD1 or TRBD2 (7 bases each). This CDR3 is built from 14 residues. Per the germline V gene, CDR1 is ENHRY and CDR2 is SYGVKD. Between the trimmed V and J ends, which lost 10 bases and 5 bases, there was a span of 19 bases. CDR3 bases: TGTGCCACCCTACGAGACAGGGAGGGAGATACGCAGTATTTT. Protein sequence: CATLRDREGDTQYF.

This clonotype was observed a few times. This chain links TRBV9 with TRBJ2-7; 8 nucleotides align to TRBD1. Germline V gene data show CDR1 as SGDLS and CDR2 as YYNGEE. The junction had 6 bases not matched to a gene; V was cut back by 7 bases and J by 0 bases. The length of the CDR3 is 14 residues. CDR3 loop: CASSPGQDSYEQYF. The CDR3 DNA reads TGTGCCAGCTCCCCGGGACAGGACTCCTACGAGCAGTACTTC.

There are a few counts of this clonotype. The chain couples TRBV7-9 to TRBJ1-2; 8 nucleotides line up with TRBD1. The V gene end was trimmed by 5 bases and the J gene end by 1 base; junction bases not matched to a gene: 6. In germline, CDR1 is SEHNR, CDR2 FQNEAQ (reference sequence). The CDR3 has 15 residues. The CDR3 sequence: CASSPGQGDNYGYTF. DNA for the CDR3: TGTGCCAGCAGCCCCGGACAGGGTGATAACTATGGCTACACCTTC.

The rearrangement joins TRBV4-1 to TRBJ2-7; 9 bases are shared with TRBD1. Germline assignment: CDR1 MGHRA and CDR2 YSYEKL. The ends lost 5 bases at V and 5 bases at J; junction bases unmatched: 7. The CDR3 runs 14 residues. In nucleotides, the CDR3 is TGCGCCAGCAGCTCCCGGGACAGGGTCCACGAGCAGTACTTC. Protein: CASSSRDRVHEQYF.

The chain has TRBV20-1 and TRBJ2-2; 9 positions match TRBD1. Germline V gene lookup returns CDR1 DFQATT and CDR2 SNEGSKA (reference sequence). The CDR3 totals 15 residues. The V and J ends lost 3 bases and 0 bases, in that order; junction bases with no gene match: 2. As DNA, the CDR3 is TGCAGTGCTAGGGACAGGGGTGCGAACACCGGGGAGCTGTTTTTT. Translated: CSARDRGANTGELFF.

This clonotype was seen more than once but under ten times. The V gene is TRBV24-1, the J gene TRBJ2-1; no reliable D call. The length of the CDR3 is 15 residues. Germline V gene data show CDR1 as KGHDR and CDR2 as SFDVKD. V was trimmed by 0 bases and J by 0 bases, leaving 5 bases between them. The CDR3 DNA sequence: TGTGCCACCAGTGATTTGGGGTTCTCCTACAATGAGCAGTTCTTC. This sequence encodes CATSDLGFSYNEQFF.

This clonotype was counted only a few times. The rearrangement joins TRBV11-2 to TRBJ2-1; tentatively, D is TRBD1 (5 bases). The CDR3 covers 12 residues. V was cut by 9 bases and J by 5 bases, with 11 bases left in between. CDR1 and CDR2 (germline): SGHAT, FQNNGV. CDR3 residues: CASGDSNNEQFF. The CDR3 DNA sequence: TGTGCCAGTGGAGACAGTAACAATGAGCAGTTCTTC. Complete variable domain (other parts from reference TRBV11-2 and TRBJ2-1): EAGVAQSPRYKIIEKRQSVAFWCNPISGHATLYWYQQILGQGPKLLIQFQNNGVVDDSQLPKDRFSAERLKGVDSTLKIQPAKLEDSAVYLCASGDSNNEQFFGPGTRLTVL.

The CDR3 bases are TGCAGCGCCCGGGACCTAGGGGAAGCTTTCTTT. Its translation is CSARDLGEAFF. The V gene is TRBV29-1, the J gene TRBJ1-1, with D possibly being TRBD1 (5 bases). Germline-derived CDR1 and CDR2 are SQVTM and ANQGSEA. There are 11 residues in the CDR3. The V end lost 7 bases, the J end lost 8 bases, and 14 bases lay between the germline ends.

The CDR3 is CASSNYGYTF. In DNA, the CDR3 is TGTGCCAGCTCTAACTATGGCTACACCTTC. V usage is TRBV7-2 and J usage is TRBJ1-2; D is ambiguous. The CDR3 has 10 residues. V was clipped by 8 bases and J by 0 bases, with 1 base between them. Germline lookup yields CDR1 SGHTA and CDR2 FQGNSA.

This clonotype came up a few times. This chain uses TRBV6-2 or TRBV6-3 with TRBJ1-5; D perhaps matches TRBD1 (5 bases). Trimming removed 6 bases from V and 1 base from J, with 19 bases in between. The CDR3 spans 17 residues. Germline V gives CDR1 MNHEY, CDR2 SVGEGT. The DNA of the CDR3 is TGTGCCAGCAGGACCCAGATATCGGGACTGAGCAATCAGCCCCAGCATTTT. It encodes CASRTQISGLSNQPQHF.

The chain combines TRBV18 with TRBJ1-5, with D tentatively TRBD1 (5 bases). Germline V gene lookup returns CDR1 KGHSH and CDR2 LQKENI. Trimming stripped 6 bases from V and 0 bases from J, with 9 bases between. This CDR3 is 14 amino acids long. The CDR3 loop reads CASSKGNSNQPQHF. The CDR3 region has the DNA TGTGCCAGCTCTAAGGGGAATAGCAATCAGCCCCAGCATTTT.

The chain employs TRBV4-3 and TRBJ2-1; D unresolved. Germline assignment: CDR1 LGHNA and CDR2 YSLEER. The CDR3 length is 15 residues. The V end lost 3 bases, the J end lost 0 bases, and 9 bases lay between the germline ends. The CDR3 coding sequence is TGCGCCAGCAGCCATACCGGGTCCTCCTACAATGAGCAGTTCTTC. Protein sequence: CASSHTGSSYNEQFF.

This clonotype has a handful of counts. The V call is TRBV24-1, the J call TRBJ2-1; D may be TRBD2 (6 bases). V was shortened by 6 bases and J by 5 bases, with 10 bases between the two germline ends. Germline V lookup: CDR1 KGHDR, CDR2 SFDVKD. This CDR3 region has 13 residues. The CDR3: CATSRGLHNEQFF. The CDR3 region has the DNA TGTGCCACCAGTCGGGGGTTGCACAATGAGCAGTTCTTC.